The 28 T cell receptor beta chains given below trace back to one sample, sequenced in a study of T cell responses to AZD1222 COVID-19 vaccine (dated by TCRdb to the early 2020s). The time point label, read with the paper, signifies: about 28 days (+/-7) after the second vaccine dose. The library was obtained by the immunoSEQ multiplex PCR assay. TCRdb took over this immuneACCESS table, retaining in-frame rearrangements with V and J assigned. Such tables are incomplete; in checked studies, under half of the missing clones stem from an unresolved V gene, and the remainder is unexplained. The sample has about 120,000 clones on record, roughly 86% of them singletons. Roughly 18% of the sample goes to the ten largest clones. The starting material was peripheral blood, obtained 28 days after the second AZD1222 dose. The receptors come from an adult who received the AZD1222 COVID-19 vaccine.

This chain uses TRBV7-2 with TRBJ2-1; 8 positions match TRBD2. The CDR3 extends over 14 amino acids. V was clipped by 6 bases and J by 9 bases; unmatched bases: 10. The germline V gene encodes CDR1 SGHTA and CDR2 FQGNSA. CDR3: CASSGLAGIIEQFF. CDR3 bases: TGTGCCAGCAGTGGTCTAGCGGGTATCATTGAGCAGTTCTTC.

The chain carries TRBV24-1 and TRBJ2-7; 12 bases are shared with TRBD1. J gave up 2 bases and V 5 bases, and 6 bases lay outside the gene matches. This CDR3 has 16 amino acids. Germline CDR1 reads KGHDR; CDR2 reads SFDVKD. The DNA of the CDR3 is TGTGCCACCAGTGGCGGGGGACAGGGGGCTCCCTACGAGCAGTACTTC. Its translation is CATSGGGQGAPYEQYF.

The chain combines TRBV7-8 with TRBJ2-1; either TRBD1 or TRBD2 may fit D (6 bases each). From germline, CDR1 is SGHVS and CDR2 FQNEAQ. Trimming left V 1 base short and J 8 bases short, with 15 bases between. CDR3 length: 15 amino acids. DNA for the CDR3: TGTGCCAGCAGCTTAGGGTTAGGGGGGTTCGATGAGCAGTTCTTC. Residues: CASSLGLGGFDEQFF.

The chain employs TRBV7-7 and TRBJ2-1; 8 positions agree with TRBD2. V trimming: 5 bases; J trimming: 1 base; junction bases outside the gene matches: 13. The CDR3 length is 18 residues. In germline, CDR1 is SSHAT, CDR2 FNYEAQ (reference sequence). Written as DNA, the CDR3 is TGTGCCAGCAGCCTTCGCCTAAGCGGGAGTGGGTCCTACAATGAGCAGTTCTTC. It is translated as CASSLRLSGSGSYNEQFF.

The V call is TRBV5-1, the J call TRBJ2-1; the match to TRBD2 covers 8 bases. With 2 bases clipped from V and 9 bases from J, the junction kept 13 bases outside the gene matches. The germline CDR1 and CDR2 sequences are SGHRS and YFSETQ. The CDR3 runs to 16 residues. The CDR3 loop is CASSFVSGLANGEQFF. In nucleotides, the CDR3 is TGCGCCAGCAGCTTTGTATCCGGACTAGCCAACGGTGAGCAGTTCTTC. Complete variable domain (other parts from reference TRBV5-1 and TRBJ2-1): KAGVTQTPRYLIKTRGQQVTLSCSPISGHRSVSWYQQTPGQGLQFLFEYFSETQRNKGNFPGRFSGRQFSNSRSEMNVSTLELGDSALYLCASSFVSGLANGEQFFGPGTRLTVL.

The rearrangement joins TRBV19 to TRBJ1-2; D not certain. The germline V gene has CDR1 LNHDA and CDR2 SQIVND (reference sequence). V was clipped by 3 bases and J by 7 bases, with 12 bases between them. CDR3 length: 13 amino acids. Written as DNA, the CDR3 is TGTGCCAGTAGTATCGGCCGGGAAATTGGCTACACCTTC. Translating gives CASSIGREIGYTF.

J is TRBJ2-2 and V is TRBV13, with 9 bases aligning to TRBD2. Germline V CDR1 and CDR2: PRHDT, FYEKMQ (reference sequence). The junction had 5 bases not matched to a gene; V was cut back by 6 bases and J by 0 bases. The CDR3 extends over 16 amino acids. CDR3 protein: CASSSPSGANTGELFF. The DNA of the CDR3 is TGTGCCAGCAGTTCACCTAGCGGGGCGAACACCGGGGAGCTGTTTTTT.

The rearrangement joins TRBV5-1 to TRBJ1-5; a possible D gene is TRBD1 (5 bases). V was shortened by 3 bases and J by 0 bases, with 7 bases between the two germline ends. Germline CDR1 and CDR2: SGHRS and YFSETQ. The CDR3 contains 14 residues. The CDR3 spells CASSWGDSNQPQHF. DNA for the CDR3: TGCGCCAGCAGCTGGGGGGATAGCAATCAGCCCCAGCATTTT.

The chain joins TRBV27 to TRBJ1-6; D possibly corresponds to TRBD1 (5 bases). Deletions cut 2 bases from V and 9 bases from J, with 11 bases between. Germline loops: CDR1 MNHEY, CDR2 SMNVEV (reference sequence). This CDR3 has 14 amino acids. CDR3 protein: CASSLLLGVSPLHF. The CDR3 region has the DNA TGTGCCAGCAGTTTACTTTTGGGGGTTTCACCCCTCCACTTT.

The chain is built from TRBV15 and TRBJ1-4; D is ambiguous. This CDR3 comprises 17 residues. V gave up 0 bases and J gave up 2 bases, with 13 bases separating them. Germline V gene sequence: CDR1 LNHNV, CDR2 YYDKDF (reference sequence). The CDR3 reads CATSRDMIRRTNEKLFF. The CDR3 nucleotides read TGTGCCACCAGCAGAGATATGATAAGAAGGACTAATGAAAAACTGTTTTTT.

This sequence joins TRBV6-5 and TRBJ2-2, with D perhaps matching TRBD1 (6 bases). V lost 6 bases to trimming and J lost 4 bases, with 9 bases between them. This CDR3 is built from 13 residues. Per germline, CDR1 MNHEY and CDR2 SVGAGI. Here the CDR3 DNA reads TGTGCCAGCAGCGGACAGACCACCGGGGAGCTGTTTTTT. This codes for CASSGQTTGELFF.

The chain employs TRBV6-5 and TRBJ1-1; D not certain. This CDR3 contains 12 residues. Trimming stripped 5 bases from V and 5 bases from J, with 9 bases between. Germline V gives CDR1 MNHEY, CDR2 SVGAGI. The CDR3 sequence: CASSPGGTEAFF. The CDR3 bases are TGTGCCAGCAGTCCAGGAGGAACTGAAGCTTTCTTT.

The chain uses TRBV18 and TRBJ2-7; no reliable D call. Germline V gene lookup returns CDR1 KGHSH and CDR2 LQKENI. The CDR3 extends over 14 amino acids. V lost 3 bases and J 5 bases, leaving 14 bases between the germline ends. The CDR3 region is CASSPIGGVDEQYF. The CDR3 nucleotides read TGTGCCAGCTCACCCATCGGTGGCGTCGACGAGCAGTACTTC.

The V gene is TRBV19, the J gene TRBJ1-4; 8 nucleotides match TRBD1. The germline V gene has CDR1 LNHDA and CDR2 SQIVND (reference sequence). The V and J ends lost 5 bases and 5 bases, in that order; junction bases with no gene match: 7. There are 15 residues in the CDR3. The CDR3 DNA reads TGTGCCAGTAGTGGACAGGGTTGGGGAAATGAAAAACTGTTTTTT. This translates into CASSGQGWGNEKLFF.

This clone occurred a few times. The rearrangement links TRBV11-2 to TRBJ1-1; D gene uncertain. Germline V lookup: CDR1 SGHAT, CDR2 FQNNGV. V was pared by 3 bases and J by 5 bases, with 7 bases between. The CDR3 has 12 residues. The CDR3 DNA sequence: TGTGCCAGCAGCTTTGTTAAAACTGAAGCTTTCTTT. As protein: CASSFVKTEAFF.

This clone was recorded at least ten times. V gene TRBV7-9 combines with J gene TRBJ1-2; unclear D gene. V lost 2 bases and J 4 bases, leaving 14 bases between the germline ends. The length of the CDR3 is 15 residues. CDR1 and CDR2 (germline): SEHNR, FQNEAQ (reference sequence). The CDR3 is CASSLMGFSPYGYTF. CDR3 DNA: TGTGCCAGCAGCTTAATGGGGTTCTCCCCCTATGGCTACACCTTC.

V is TRBV12-3 or TRBV12-4 and J is TRBJ1-2, with D hard to call. The CDR3 covers 11 residues. V lost 10 bases and J 3 bases, leaving 9 bases between the germline ends. CDR3: CATTSYYGYTF. In DNA form, the CDR3 reads TGTGCCACCACGAGTTACTATGGCTACACCTTC.

The chain carries TRBV7-6 and TRBJ2-1; no clear D gene. Deletions cut 0 bases from V and 3 bases from J, with 3 bases between. The CDR3 sequence is 13 residues long. The germline gives CDR1 SGHVS, CDR2 FNYEAQ. Here the CDR3 DNA reads TGTGCCAGCAGCTTAGCGGACTACAATGAGCAGTTCTTC. Protein: CASSLADYNEQFF.

The V call is TRBV7-2, the J call TRBJ1-2; D remains ambiguous. Germline lookup yields CDR1 SGHTA and CDR2 FQGNSA. The CDR3 loop spans 16 amino acids. V lost 1 base to trimming and J lost 4 bases, with 16 bases between them. Here the CDR3 DNA reads TGTGCCAGCAGCTTAGACAGTATCCCAGCTTTCTATGGCTACACCTTC. Encoded protein: CASSLDSIPAFYGYTF.

This chain uses TRBV4-1 with TRBJ2-2; TRBD2 is a possible D gene (5 bases). Germline V gene data show CDR1 as MGHRA and CDR2 as YSYEKL. V was pared by 1 base and J by 1 base, with 13 bases between. CDR3 length: 17 residues. The chain's CDR3 is CASSQVSGSWNTGELFF. DNA of the CDR3: TGCGCCAGCAGCCAAGTATCGGGGAGTTGGAACACCGGGGAGCTGTTTTTT.

V gene TRBV25-1 combines with J gene TRBJ2-2; 9 positions agree with TRBD1. Germline-derived CDR1 and CDR2 are MGHDK and SYGVNS. The CDR3 is 16 amino acids. J gave up 6 bases and V 4 bases, and 9 bases lay outside the gene matches. CDR3 amino acids: CASSVPGTGISGELFF. CDR3 bases: TGTGCCAGCAGTGTACCCGGGACAGGGATCTCCGGGGAGCTGTTTTTT.

The genes are TRBV19 and TRBJ1-2; D call uncertain. Germline assignment: CDR1 LNHDA and CDR2 SQIVND (reference sequence). With 4 bases removed from V and 8 bases from J, the gap between germline ends came to 17 bases. The length of the CDR3 is 14 residues. The CDR3, as DNA: TGTGCCAGTAGTACCCGGCTCCGCGATATCGGCTACACCTTC. As protein: CASSTRLRDIGYTF.

V gene TRBV6-5 combines with J gene TRBJ1-2; D is unclear. V was trimmed by 6 bases and J by 4 bases, leaving 15 bases between them. This CDR3 spans 14 amino acids. Germline CDR1 and CDR2: MNHEY and SVGAGI. CDR3 residues: CASSETNLLYGYTF. CDR3 bases: TGTGCCAGCAGCGAGACAAACCTACTCTATGGCTACACCTTC.

This clone was recorded only once. The rearrangement joins TRBV9 to TRBJ1-4, with TRBD1 as a possible D gene (5 bases). Germline assignment: CDR1 SGDLS and CDR2 YYNGEE. This CDR3 spans 15 amino acids. The V gene lost 4 bases and the J gene lost 8 bases, with 18 bases spanning the gap. CDR3 sequence reads: CASSPRQLLDEKLFF. The CDR3 DNA sequence: TGTGCCAGCAGCCCTCGACAGCTCTTGGACGAAAAACTGTTTTTT.

The V call is TRBV7-8, the J call TRBJ1-2; D unclear. The CDR3 covers 14 residues. Trimming cost V 5 bases and J 8 bases, with 18 bases left between them. Germline V gene sequence: CDR1 SGHVS, CDR2 FQNEAQ. In nucleotides, the CDR3 is TGTGCCAGCAGCCTTAATCAGAGGTCCTACGGCTACACCTTC. This codes for CASSLNQRSYGYTF.

This clone was observed once. The CDR3 DNA sequence: TGTGCCAGCAGCCCTACAGGGGGCTTAGCCCTCCACTTT. Encoded protein: CASSPTGGLALHF. The chain has TRBV5-6 and TRBJ1-6; the match to TRBD1 covers 9 bases. The CDR3 is made up of 13 amino acids. Germline CDR1 SGHDT, CDR2 YYEEEE. Trimming at V came to 4 bases and at J to 14 bases, leaving 7 bases not matched to a gene.

J is TRBJ2-1 and V is TRBV7-6, with 10 bases lining up with TRBD2. The CDR3 is 16 residues long. V was pared by 3 bases and J by 4 bases, with 6 bases of the junction left unmatched. Per the germline V gene, CDR1 is SGHVS and CDR2 is FNYEAQ. The CDR3 nucleotides are TGTGCCAGCAGCTTTACCACTAGCGGGATATACAATGAGCAGTTCTTC. The encoded protein is CASSFTTSGIYNEQFF.

The CDR3 DNA follows: TGTGCCAGCAGTGAAGCTACTAGCGCGAACACCGGGGAGCTGTTTTTT. Encoded protein: CASSEATSANTGELFF. This chain links TRBV6-1 with TRBJ2-2; 7 bases are a match to TRBD2. This CDR3 spans 16 amino acids. J lost 0 bases, V lost 0 bases, and 1 base had no gene match. Germline loops: CDR1 MNHNS, CDR2 SASEGT.